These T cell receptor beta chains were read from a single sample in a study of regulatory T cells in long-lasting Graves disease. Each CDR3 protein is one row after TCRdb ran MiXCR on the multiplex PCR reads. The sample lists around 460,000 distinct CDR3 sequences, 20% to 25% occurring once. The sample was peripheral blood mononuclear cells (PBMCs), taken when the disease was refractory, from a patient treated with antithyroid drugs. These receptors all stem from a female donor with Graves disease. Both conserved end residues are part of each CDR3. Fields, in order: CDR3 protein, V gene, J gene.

CDR3 protein: CASSFWKSSGNTIYF; V gene: TRBV7-3; J gene: TRBJ1-3
CDR3 protein: CASTQGLGANVLTF; V gene: TRBV19; J gene: TRBJ2-6
CDR3 protein: CASSHRDWEEYYGYTF; V gene: TRBV12-3/TRBV12-4; J gene: TRBJ1-2
CDR3 protein: CASSLISGGGETQYF; V gene: TRBV11-2; J gene: TRBJ2-5
CDR3 protein: CASGSGLAGQETQYF; V gene: TRBV7-2; J gene: TRBJ2-5
CDR3 protein: CASSSSLDREWGYTF; V gene: TRBV19; J gene: TRBJ1-2
CDR3 protein: CSADRDGQNTEAFF; V gene: TRBV20-1; J gene: TRBJ1-1
CDR3 protein: CASSLIPTGGLHTIYF; V gene: TRBV28; J gene: TRBJ1-3
CDR3 protein: CASSVTRGGFDEQFF; V gene: TRBV11-2; J gene: TRBJ2-1
CDR3 protein: CATRTMDIQYF; V gene: TRBV27; J gene: TRBJ2-4
CDR3 protein: CASSPQGSTNEKLFF; V gene: TRBV4-3; J gene: TRBJ1-4
CDR3 protein: CASSPDPQIYEQYF; V gene: TRBV28; J gene: TRBJ2-7
CDR3 protein: CASSSLFRGAYTDTQYF; V gene: TRBV5-1; J gene: TRBJ2-3
CDR3 protein: CASSHLGMEGVYDGYTF; V gene: TRBV4-3; J gene: TRBJ1-2
CDR3 protein: CASSQPGQVETQYF; V gene: TRBV4-1; J gene: TRBJ2-5
CDR3 protein: CASRAAYEQYF; V gene: TRBV5-1; J gene: TRBJ2-7
CDR3 protein: CASSSSAYSNQPQHF; V gene: TRBV5-8; J gene: TRBJ1-5
CDR3 protein: CASKGLRGVYNSPLHF; V gene: TRBV27; J gene: TRBJ1-6
CDR3 protein: CASGEGRKYF; V gene: TRBV6-1; J gene: TRBJ2-7
CDR3 protein: CSAGTPGEQYF; V gene: TRBV20-1; J gene: TRBJ2-7
CDR3 protein: CATNDGAHGANVLTF; V gene: TRBV7-9; J gene: TRBJ2-6
CDR3 protein: CASTLNLRDEQFF; V gene: TRBV6-1; J gene: TRBJ2-1
CDR3 protein: CASFGAGTYEQYF; V gene: TRBV2; J gene: TRBJ2-7
CDR3 protein: CASSLRGQGAKPQHF; V gene: TRBV28; J gene: TRBJ1-5
CDR3 protein: CSAYSTSGSRQYF; V gene: TRBV20-1; J gene: TRBJ2-7
CDR3 protein: CASSLGTYTSPLHF; V gene: TRBV5-6; J gene: TRBJ1-6
CDR3 protein: CASSSVAGELFF; V gene: TRBV6-5; J gene: TRBJ2-2
CDR3 protein: CASSSRGTGLAKNIQYF; V gene: TRBV28; J gene: TRBJ2-4
CDR3 protein: CASSSLGQPTYEQYF; V gene: TRBV28; J gene: TRBJ2-7
CDR3 protein: CASSLGMAGSYEQYF; V gene: TRBV7-2; J gene: TRBJ2-7
CDR3 protein: CASRPSGEGGETQYF; V gene: TRBV6-1; J gene: TRBJ2-5
CDR3 protein: CASSHGRGGEAFF; V gene: TRBV14; J gene: TRBJ1-1
CDR3 protein: CASSLRRDSRSSYEQYF; V gene: TRBV7-2; J gene: TRBJ2-7
CDR3 protein: CASSEQPGQLASGYTF; V gene: TRBV7-3; J gene: TRBJ1-2
CDR3 protein: CASGARRLYGYTF; V gene: TRBV12-3/TRBV12-4; J gene: TRBJ1-2
CDR3 protein: CSVERGNTIYF; V gene: TRBV29-1; J gene: TRBJ1-3
CDR3 protein: CASSPETGYEQYF; V gene: TRBV12-3/TRBV12-4; J gene: TRBJ2-7
CDR3 protein: CASSPRGIRSGNTIYF; V gene: TRBV6-1; J gene: TRBJ1-3
CDR3 protein: CASSLDGGGNSPLHF; V gene: TRBV5-4; J gene: TRBJ1-6
CDR3 protein: CATLESGGYTF; V gene: TRBV28; J gene: TRBJ1-2
CDR3 protein: CASSQTLSSYEQYF; V gene: TRBV2; J gene: TRBJ2-7
CDR3 protein: CASSARANTGELFF; V gene: TRBV25-1; J gene: TRBJ2-2
CDR3 protein: CASSPLRLAGGVQYF; V gene: TRBV7-2; J gene: TRBJ2-7
CDR3 protein: CASSQDRQVPRNTEAFF; V gene: TRBV3-1; J gene: TRBJ1-1
CDR3 protein: CASSLAAGGHEQYF; V gene: TRBV12-3/TRBV12-4; J gene: TRBJ2-7
CDR3 protein: CSAASWGVNTEAFF; V gene: TRBV20-1; J gene: TRBJ1-1
CDR3 protein: CSARDFLPRDTEAFF; V gene: TRBV20-1; J gene: TRBJ1-1
CDR3 protein: CASSFATSGYYEQYF; V gene: TRBV28; J gene: TRBJ2-7
CDR3 protein: CASVDVASDTGELFF; V gene: TRBV6-1; J gene: TRBJ2-2
CDR3 protein: CASSLGGAQRNGYTF; V gene: TRBV7-8; J gene: TRBJ1-2
CDR3 protein: CSVEGTQETQYF; V gene: TRBV29-1; J gene: TRBJ2-5